This TCR beta chain emerged from a study of vaccination effects on CD4 cells after COVID-19. The overall study: Researchers obtained post-vaccine samples at a median of 72 days past the second dose.

Expansion of antigen-specific CD4+ T cells with viral peptide pools was carried out by the ViraFEST assay before sequencing. Isolation of CD4+ T cells took place after less than twelve days of culture. The participants, recipients of two vaccine doses, got either BNT162b2 or mRNA-1273. Recipients of the vaccine had no prior SARS-CoV-2 infection and negative nucleocapsid antibodies. Germline lookup yields CDR1 MNHEY and CDR2 SVGAGI. The V and J ends lost 0 bases and 1 base, in that order; junction bases with no gene match: 2. The CDR3 runs 15 residues. Study outcomes and limitations: Early post-infection timepoints were missing from the study, which also had few convalescent patients.

TCRdb keeps only in-frame clones here, not all; method: immunoSEQ multiplex PCR. The sample lists some 70,000 clones; over 70% were seen once. Note on this clone: Antigen specificity is unknown.

The material sequenced was CD4+ T cells from PBMCs cultured with HCoV-229E spike peptides, taken after COVID-19 vaccination. This receptor was identified in a human donor who received a COVID-19 vaccine. The chain combines TRBV6-5 with TRBJ1-1, with TRBD1 identical over 7 bases. The CDR3 region has the DNA TGTGCCAGCAGTTACTCGACAGGGAGGAACACTGAAGCTTTCTTT. Residues: CASSYSTGRNTEAFF.